This T cell receptor (beta chain) was identified in a study of blood T cell repertoires in COVID-19. Overall study: Spain, Italy and the United States supplied samples that represented acute and convalescent COVID-19.

The assay was immunoSEQ multiplex PCR, and TCRdb's table has in-frame clones only and misses some. The repertoire includes 250,000 to 300,000 clones, 70% to 90% of them detected once, and 2% to 2.5% sits in the top ten. The CDR3 has 16 residues. Per the germline V gene, CDR1 is SGDLS and CDR2 is YYNGEE. Trimming left V 4 bases short and J 2 bases short, with 19 bases between. This receptor was identified in a woman in her fifties or sixties in a cohort exposed to, infected with or recovered from COVID-19 (not recorded which). Sequences were obtained from PBMCs or T cells enriched from blood (not recorded which). The chain carries TRBV9 and TRBJ2-7; D is perhaps TRBD2 (7 bases). The CDR3 DNA follows: TGTGCCAGCAGCTTCCGGGGGGCTTCCCCCCCCTACGAGCAGTACTTC. Translated: CASSFRGASPPYEQYF. Filled out from reference TRBV9 and TRBJ2-7, the complete variable domain reads DSGVTQTPKHLITATGQRVTLRCSPRSGDLSVYWYQQSLDQGLQFLIQYYNGEERAKGNILERFSAQQFPDLHSELNLSSLELGDSALYFCASSFRGASPPYEQYFGPGTRLTVT.